This T cell receptor (beta chain) was sequenced in a study of CD8 T cells in Susac syndrome. Notes on the study in general: The study acknowledged a relatively small number of individuals in its TCR sequencing and HLA analysis.

RNA totalling roughly 0.5 to 1 ug underwent reverse transcription with random hexamers. Amplification of TCR beta CDR3 was carried out by immunoSEQ multiplex PCR, which covered 54 Vbeta and 13 Jbeta segments. MiXCR, run by TCRdb on the immunoSEQ multiplex PCR reads, gives a single entry per CDR3 protein. The table has about 140,000 distinct CDR3 sequences, approximately 95% seen once; the top ten hold around 0.29%. As concerns this clonotype: Antigen unknown.

TEMRA cells were enriched by FACS, while CD8+ and CD4+ T cells were obtained through a negative isolation that was performed magnetically. The CDR3 consists of 15 residues. V was clipped by 3 bases and J by 10 bases; unmatched bases: 10. Looked up from germline, CDR1 is MGHRA and CDR2 is YSYEKL. The chain uses TRBV4-1 and TRBJ2-1, with 9 nucleotides matching TRBD1. The clonotype comes from a human donor in good health. Sequences were obtained from CD8+ T cells from PBMCs. CDR3 sequence reads: CASSQGNRGRGEQFF. In nucleotides, the CDR3 is TGCGCCAGCAGCCAGGGCAACAGGGGGCGCGGGGAGCAGTTCTTC.